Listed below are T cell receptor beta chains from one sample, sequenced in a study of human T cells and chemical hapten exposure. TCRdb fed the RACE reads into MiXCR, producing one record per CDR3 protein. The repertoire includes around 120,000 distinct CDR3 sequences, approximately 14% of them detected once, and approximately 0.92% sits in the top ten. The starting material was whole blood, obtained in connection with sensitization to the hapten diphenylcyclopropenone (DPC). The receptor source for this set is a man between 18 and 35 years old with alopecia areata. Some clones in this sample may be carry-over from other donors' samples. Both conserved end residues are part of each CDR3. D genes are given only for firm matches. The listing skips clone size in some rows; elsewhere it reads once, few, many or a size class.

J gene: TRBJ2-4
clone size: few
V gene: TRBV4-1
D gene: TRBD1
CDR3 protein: CASSLDRALMLAKNIQYF
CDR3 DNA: TGCGCCAGCAGCCTGGACAGGGCGCTGATGTTAGCCAAAAACATTCAGTACTTC

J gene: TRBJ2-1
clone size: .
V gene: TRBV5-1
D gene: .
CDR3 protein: CASSPVQGPYNEQFF
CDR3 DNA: TGCGCCAGCAGCCCGGTACAGGGTCCGTACAATGAGCAGTTCTTC

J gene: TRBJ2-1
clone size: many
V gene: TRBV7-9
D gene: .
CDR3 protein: CASSLAFAHRDGYNEQFF
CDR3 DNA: TGTGCCAGCAGCTTAGCGTTCGCACACAGGGACGGGTACAATGAGCAGTTCTTC

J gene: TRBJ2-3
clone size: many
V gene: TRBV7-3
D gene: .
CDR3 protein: CASSRDSTDTQYF
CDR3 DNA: TGTGCCAGCAGCCGGGACAGCACAGATACGCAGTATTTT

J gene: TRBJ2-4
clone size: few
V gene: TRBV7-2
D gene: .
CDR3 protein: CASSYNSVDIQYF
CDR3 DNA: TGTGCCAGCAGCTATAATAGCGTTGACATTCAGTACTTC

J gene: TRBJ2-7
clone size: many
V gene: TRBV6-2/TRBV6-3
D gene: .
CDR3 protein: CASSSPYGDLYEQYF
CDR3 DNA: TGTGCCAGCAGCTCCCCGTACGGGGACCTCTACGAGCAGTACTTC

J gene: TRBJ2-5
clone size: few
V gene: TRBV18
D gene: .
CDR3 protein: CASSPQDGQETQYF
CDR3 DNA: TGTGCCAGCTCCCCCCAGGACGGACAAGAGACCCAGTACTTC

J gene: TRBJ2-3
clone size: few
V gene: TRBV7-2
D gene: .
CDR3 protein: CASRDGPDTQYF
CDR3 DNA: TGTGCCAGCAGGGACGGACCAGATACGCAGTATTTT

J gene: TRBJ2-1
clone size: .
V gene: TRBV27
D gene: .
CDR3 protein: CASSLSFLGGYNEQFF
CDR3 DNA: TGTGCCAGCAGTTTATCGTTCTTGGGGGGTTACAATGAGCAGTTCTTC

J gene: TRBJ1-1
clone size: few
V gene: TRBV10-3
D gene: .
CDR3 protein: CATRTVNTEAFF
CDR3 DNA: TGTGCCACCCGGACGGTGAACACTGAAGCTTTCTTT

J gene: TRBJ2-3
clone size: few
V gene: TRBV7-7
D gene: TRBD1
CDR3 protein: CAISGQGTDTQYF
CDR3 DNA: TGTGCCATCTCGGGACAGGGAACAGATACGCAGTATTTT

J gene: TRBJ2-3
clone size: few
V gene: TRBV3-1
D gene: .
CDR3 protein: CASSQRAGRTDTQYF
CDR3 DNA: TGTGCCAGCAGCCAACGGGCAGGGAGGACAGATACGCAGTATTTT

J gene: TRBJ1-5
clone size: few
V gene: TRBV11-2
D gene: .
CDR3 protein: CASSLPHSGPQHF
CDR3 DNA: TGTGCCAGCAGCTTACCCCACTCAGGGCCCCAGCATTTT

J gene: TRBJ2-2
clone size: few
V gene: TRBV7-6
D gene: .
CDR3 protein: CASSLAGRLMAGELFF
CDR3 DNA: TGTGCCAGCAGCTTGGCCGGGCGGCTAATGGCCGGGGAGCTGTTTTTT

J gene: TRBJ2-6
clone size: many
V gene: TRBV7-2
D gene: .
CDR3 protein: CASSLAGAGVAGANVLTF
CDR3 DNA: TGTGCCAGCAGCTTAGCGGGGGCAGGGGTGGCCGGGGCCAACGTCCTGACTTTC

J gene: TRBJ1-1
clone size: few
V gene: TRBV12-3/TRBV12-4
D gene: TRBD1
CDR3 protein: CASSRAGQGNTEAFF
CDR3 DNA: TGTGCCAGCAGTCGGGCGGGACAGGGGAACACTGAAGCTTTCTTT

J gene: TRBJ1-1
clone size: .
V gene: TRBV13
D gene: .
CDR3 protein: CASSPGPVVRTEAFF
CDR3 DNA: TGTGCCAGCAGCCCCGGTCCGGTTGTGAGGACTGAAGCTTTCTTT

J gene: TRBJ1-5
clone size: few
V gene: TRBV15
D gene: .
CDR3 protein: CATSRGQTGIMQPQHF
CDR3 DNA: TGTGCCACCAGCCGCGGACAGACCGGGATTATGCAGCCCCAGCATTTT

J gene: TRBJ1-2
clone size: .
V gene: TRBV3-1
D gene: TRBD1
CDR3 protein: CATSPGTGNYGYTF
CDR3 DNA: TGTGCCACATCCCCGGGGACAGGCAACTATGGCTACACCTTC

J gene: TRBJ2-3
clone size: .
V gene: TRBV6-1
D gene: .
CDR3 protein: CASRPRTSTDTQYF
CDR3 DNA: TGTGCCAGCAGACCTCGGACAAGCACAGATACGCAGTATTTT

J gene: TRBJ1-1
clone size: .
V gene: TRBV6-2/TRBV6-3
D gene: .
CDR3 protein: CASSTGPKLWAVNTEAFF
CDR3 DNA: TGTGCCAGCAGTACGGGGCCGAAACTTTGGGCCGTGAACACTGAAGCTTTCTTT

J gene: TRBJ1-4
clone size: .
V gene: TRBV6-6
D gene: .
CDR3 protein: CASSSSTANNEKLFF
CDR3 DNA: TGTGCCAGCAGTTCGTCGACAGCTAATAATGAAAAACTGTTTTTT

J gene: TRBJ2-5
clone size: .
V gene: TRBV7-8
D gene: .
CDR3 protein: CASSPGQRYQETQYF
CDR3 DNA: TGTGCCAGCAGCCCCGGACAGCGGTACCAAGAGACCCAGTACTTC

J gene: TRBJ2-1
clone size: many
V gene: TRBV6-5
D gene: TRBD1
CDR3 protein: CASSYGTAYNEQFF
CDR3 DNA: TGTGCCAGCAGTTATGGGACAGCGTACAATGAGCAGTTCTTC

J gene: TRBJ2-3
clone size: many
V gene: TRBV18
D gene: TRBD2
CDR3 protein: CASSSALRGGRADTQYF
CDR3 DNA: TGTGCCAGCTCGTCAGCCTTGCGGGGGGGACGAGCAGATACGCAGTATTTT

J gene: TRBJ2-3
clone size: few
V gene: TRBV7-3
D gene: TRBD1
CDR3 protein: CASSLGTGVIRDTQYF
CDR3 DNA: TGTGCCAGCAGCTTAGGTACAGGGGTAATACGAGATACGCAGTATTTT

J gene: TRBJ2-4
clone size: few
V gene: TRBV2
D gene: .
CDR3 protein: CASGGNIQYF
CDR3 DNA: TGTGCCAGCGGGGGGAACATTCAGTACTTC

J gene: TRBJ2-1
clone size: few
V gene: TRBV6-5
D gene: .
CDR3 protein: CASSYSLADSYNEQFF
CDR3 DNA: TGTGCCAGCAGTTACTCCCTAGCTGACTCCTACAATGAGCAGTTCTTC

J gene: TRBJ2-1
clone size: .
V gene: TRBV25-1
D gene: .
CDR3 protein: CASSAGYNEQFF
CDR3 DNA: TGTGCCAGCAGTGCAGGGTACAATGAGCAGTTCTTC

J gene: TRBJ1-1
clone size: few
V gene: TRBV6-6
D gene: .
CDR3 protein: CASTDARGNTEAFF
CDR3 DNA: TGTGCCAGCACGGACGCAAGAGGGAACACTGAAGCTTTCTTT

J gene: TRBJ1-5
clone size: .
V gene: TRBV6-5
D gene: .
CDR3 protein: CASSFRNQPQHF
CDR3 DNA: TGTGCCAGCAGTTTTAGGAATCAGCCCCAGCATTTT

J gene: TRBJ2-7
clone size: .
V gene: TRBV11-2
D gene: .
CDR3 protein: CASSLEYRDEQYF
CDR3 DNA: TGTGCCAGCAGCTTAGAGTACAGGGACGAGCAGTACTTC

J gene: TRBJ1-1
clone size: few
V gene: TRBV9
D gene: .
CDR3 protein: CASSSRGGTEAFF
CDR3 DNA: TGTGCCAGCAGCTCCCGGGGGGGCACTGAAGCTTTCTTT

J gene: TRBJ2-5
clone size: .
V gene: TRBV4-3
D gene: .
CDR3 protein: CASSPLGGHETQYF
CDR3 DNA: TGCGCCAGCAGCCCGCTGGGGGGCCATGAGACCCAGTACTTC

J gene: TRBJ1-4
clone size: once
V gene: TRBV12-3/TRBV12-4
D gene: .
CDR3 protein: CASSWGATNEKLFF
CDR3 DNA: TGTGCCAGCAGTTGGGGGGCAACTAATGAAAAACTGTTTTTT

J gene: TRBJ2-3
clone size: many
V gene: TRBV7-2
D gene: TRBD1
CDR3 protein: CASSRKPGQGSTDTQYF
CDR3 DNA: TGTGCCAGCAGCCGTAAGCCGGGACAGGGTAGCACAGATACGCAGTATTTT

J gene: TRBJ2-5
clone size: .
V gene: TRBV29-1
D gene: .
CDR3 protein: CSVDVPGETQYF
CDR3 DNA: TGCAGCGTTGATGTCCCCGGGGAGACCCAGTACTTC

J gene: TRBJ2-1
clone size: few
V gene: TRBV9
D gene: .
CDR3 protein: CASSVSGGPWDEQFF
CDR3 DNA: TGTGCCAGCAGCGTAAGTGGGGGGCCATGGGATGAGCAGTTCTTC

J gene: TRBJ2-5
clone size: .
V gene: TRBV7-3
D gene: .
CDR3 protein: CASSLNPSTQETQYF
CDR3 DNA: TGTGCCAGCAGCTTAAACCCCTCGACTCAAGAGACCCAGTACTTC

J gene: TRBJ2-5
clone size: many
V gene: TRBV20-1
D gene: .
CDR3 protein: CSATYETQYF
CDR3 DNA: TGCAGTGCCACGTACGAGACCCAGTACTTC

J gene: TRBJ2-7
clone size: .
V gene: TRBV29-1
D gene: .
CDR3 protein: CSVEKGNGREQYF
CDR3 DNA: TGCAGCGTTGAAAAGGGGAACGGACGGGAGCAGTACTTC

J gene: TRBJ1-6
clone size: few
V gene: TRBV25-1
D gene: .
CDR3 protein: CASSEQVKGDSPLHF
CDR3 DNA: TGTGCCAGCAGTGAACAAGTTAAAGGCGATTCACCCCTCCACTTT

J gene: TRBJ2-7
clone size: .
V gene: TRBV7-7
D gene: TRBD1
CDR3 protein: CASSFLDRANEQYF
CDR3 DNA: TGTGCCAGCAGCTTTTTGGACAGGGCCAACGAGCAGTACTTC

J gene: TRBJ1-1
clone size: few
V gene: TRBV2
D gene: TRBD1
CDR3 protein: CASNEREGTAWAFF
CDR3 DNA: TGTGCCAGCAACGAACGGGAAGGGACAGCTTGGGCTTTCTTT

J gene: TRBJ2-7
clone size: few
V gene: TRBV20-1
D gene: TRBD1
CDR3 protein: CSARDRVSSYEQYF
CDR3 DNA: TGCAGTGCGCGGGACAGGGTCAGCTCCTACGAGCAGTACTTC

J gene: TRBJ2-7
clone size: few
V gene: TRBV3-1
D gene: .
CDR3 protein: CASSQGAEQYF
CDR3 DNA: TGTGCCAGCAGTCAAGGAGCCGAGCAGTACTTC

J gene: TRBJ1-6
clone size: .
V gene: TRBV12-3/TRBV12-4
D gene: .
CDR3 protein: CASSLVRASSYNSPLHF
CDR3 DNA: TGTGCCAGCAGTTTGGTTCGTGCGAGCTCCTATAATTCACCCCTCCACTTT

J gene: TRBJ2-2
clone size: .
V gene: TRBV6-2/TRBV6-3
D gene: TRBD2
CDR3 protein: CASSMRLAANTGELFF
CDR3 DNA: TGTGCCAGCAGCATGAGACTAGCGGCTAACACCGGGGAGCTGTTTTTT

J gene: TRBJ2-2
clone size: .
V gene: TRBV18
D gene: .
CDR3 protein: CASSPISEAGELFF
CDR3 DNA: TGTGCCAGCTCACCAATTAGTGAGGCCGGGGAGCTGTTTTTT

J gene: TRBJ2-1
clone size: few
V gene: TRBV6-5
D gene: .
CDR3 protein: CASSYSVDNEQFF
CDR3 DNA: TGCGCCAGCAGTTACTCGGTTGACAATGAGCAGTTCTTC

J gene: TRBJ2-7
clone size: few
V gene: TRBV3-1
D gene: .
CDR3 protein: CASSQEMAGALEQYF
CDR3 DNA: TGTGCCAGCAGCCAAGAAATGGCGGGGGCCCTCGAGCAGTACTTC

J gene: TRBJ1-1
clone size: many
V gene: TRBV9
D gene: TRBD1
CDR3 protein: CASSVAAGQENTEAFF
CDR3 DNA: TGTGCCAGCAGCGTAGCTGCGGGACAGGAAAACACTGAAGCTTTCTTT